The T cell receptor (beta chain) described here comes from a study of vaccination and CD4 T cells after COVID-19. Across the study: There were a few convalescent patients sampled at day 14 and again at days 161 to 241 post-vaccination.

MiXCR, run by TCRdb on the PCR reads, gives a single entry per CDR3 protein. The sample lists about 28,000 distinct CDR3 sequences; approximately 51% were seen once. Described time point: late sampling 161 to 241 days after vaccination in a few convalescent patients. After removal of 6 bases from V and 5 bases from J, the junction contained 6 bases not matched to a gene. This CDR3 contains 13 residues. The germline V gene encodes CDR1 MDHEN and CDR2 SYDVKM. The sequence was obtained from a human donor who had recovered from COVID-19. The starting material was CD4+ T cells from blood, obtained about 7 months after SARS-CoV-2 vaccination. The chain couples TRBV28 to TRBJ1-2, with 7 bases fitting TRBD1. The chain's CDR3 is CASRPGQLYGYTF. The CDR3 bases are TGTGCCAGCAGACCGGGACAGCTTTATGGCTACACCTTC.